These 26 T cell receptor beta chains originate from one sample sequenced in a study of T-cell memory formation after mild COVID-19. MiXCR was run by TCRdb on the 5' RACE reads, yielding one entry per CDR3 protein. In the table there are approximately 150,000 distinct CDR3 sequences, around 5.8% of which are singletons. Material: PBMCs or a T cell subset sorted from them (not recorded which). These receptors were collected from an adult woman who had mild COVID-19 (a few samples of this study predate the infection). Cell type and time point are not known.

This clonotype was observed a few times. A junction boundary mismatches the germline segment, possibly from a read error. The rearrangement joins TRBV6-2 or TRBV6-3 to TRBJ2-3; 8 nucleotides agree with TRBD2. CDR1 and CDR2 from the germline V gene are MNHEY and SVGEGT. This CDR3 is 15 amino acids long. This CDR3 is CASSYSTSATYTQYF. The CDR3 DNA is TGTGCCAGCAGTTACTCGACTAGCGCCACATATACGCAGTATTTT.

The sample holds many counts of this clonotype. The V and J genes are TRBV5-1 and TRBJ1-1, with 7 bases matching TRBD1. In germline, CDR1 is SGHRS, CDR2 YFSETQ. V shed 0 bases and J 0 bases; nucleotides not matched to a gene: 5. This CDR3 is built from 16 residues. The CDR3 reads CASSLEGAHMNTEAFF. CDR3 in DNA: TGCGCCAGCAGCTTGGAGGGGGCGCACATGAACACTGAAGCTTTCTTT.

This clonotype was observed at least ten times. This chain connects TRBV12-3 or TRBV12-4 to TRBJ2-5; D uncertain. The V gene lost 3 bases and the J gene lost 4 bases, with 15 bases spanning the gap. This CDR3 spans 15 amino acids. CDR3 sequence: CASSFLGAPGETQYF. CDR3 DNA: TGTGCCAGCAGTTTCCTAGGAGCCCCCGGAGAGACCCAGTACTTC.

The chain links TRBV30 to TRBJ1-1; D not resolved. Germline CDR1 GTSNPN, CDR2 SVGIG (reference sequence). V was trimmed by 0 bases and J by 9 bases, leaving 8 bases between them. This CDR3 has 11 residues. The CDR3 region is CAWSVAGKAFF. The DNA for the CDR3 is TGTGCCTGGAGTGTTGCGGGGAAAGCTTTCTTT.

This clonotype was picked up a small number of times. The chain recombines TRBV4-3 with TRBJ1-1; D uncertain. Looked up from germline, CDR1 is LGHNA and CDR2 is YSLEER. CDR3 length: 16 residues. Trimming cost V 1 base and J 0 bases, with 12 bases left between them. This CDR3 is CASSQGWIGLNTEAFF. CDR3 bases: TGCGCCAGCAGCCAAGGGTGGATCGGGTTGAACACTGAAGCTTTCTTT.

CDR3 sequence: CATSSGRSGGWSTGELFF. CDR3 in DNA: TGTGCCACCAGCAGTGGACGTTCTGGGGGTTGGAGCACCGGGGAGCTGTTTTTT. The V gene is TRBV15, the J gene TRBJ2-2, with D perhaps matching TRBD1 or TRBD2 (5 bases each). The germline V gene encodes CDR1 LNHNV and CDR2 YYDKDF (reference sequence). The CDR3 extends over 18 amino acids. The ends were cut back, 3 bases at V and 4 bases at J, with 21 bases in the middle. The variable domain in full, with the rest retrieved from reference TRBV15 and TRBJ2-2, is DAMVIQNPRYQVTQFGKPVTLSCSQTLNHNVMYWYQQKSSQAPKLLFHYYDKDFNNEADTPDNFQSRRPNTSFCFLDIRSPGLGDTAMYLCATSSGRSGGWSTGELFFGEGSRLTVL.

The table lists this clonotype with a few counts. V and J are TRBV12-3 or TRBV12-4 and TRBJ1-1; D gene ambiguous. V dropped 5 bases and J dropped 3 bases, with 13 bases sitting between them. The length of the CDR3 is 14 residues. The CDR3 DNA reads as TGTGCCAGCAGTCCATCCGGCCGGTACACTGAAGCTTTCTTT. It yields the protein CASSPSGRYTEAFF.

This clonotype appeared many times. The chain carries TRBV5-1 and TRBJ2-7; D remains unclear. CDR1 is SGHRS, CDR2 YFSETQ, per germline. The CDR3 runs 17 residues. Trimming shortened V by 2 bases and J by 0 bases, and 18 bases separated the two germline ends. The CDR3 reads CASSFTWGWQSSYEQYF. DNA of the CDR3: TGCGCCAGCAGCTTTACTTGGGGATGGCAAAGCTCCTACGAGCAGTACTTC.

This clonotype was recorded at least ten times. The chain couples TRBV18 to TRBJ1-2, with a possible D match to TRBD1 (5 bases). Germline lookup yields CDR1 KGHSH and CDR2 LQKENI. With 3 bases removed from V and 4 bases from J, the gap between germline ends came to 15 bases. The CDR3 consists of 15 residues. This CDR3 reads CASSPTGGPIYGYTF. CDR3 in DNA: TGTGCCAGCTCACCGACGGGGGGACCAATCTATGGCTACACCTTC.

This clonotype was recorded a few times. As DNA, the CDR3 is TGTGCCAGCAGTCACCAGGATCAGCCCCAGCATTTT. It encodes CASSHQDQPQHF. The chain couples TRBV6-2 or TRBV6-3 to TRBJ1-5; D remains ambiguous. This CDR3 has 12 amino acids. Trimming removed 5 bases at V and 5 bases at J, with 7 bases between. CDR1 and CDR2 (germline): MNHEY, SVGEGT.

A note on this clonotype: A much larger clone differs by one base, so this may be a read error. This chain uses TRBV29-1 with TRBJ1-2, with a tentative D call TRBD1 (5 bases). Germline-derived CDR1 and CDR2 are SQVTM and ANQGSEA. V shed 6 bases and J shed 3 bases, with 23 bases lying between them. CDR3 length: 16 residues. For the CDR3, the DNA is TGCAGCGTCGCGGAGCCGGAGGGGCCCTCCGACTATGGCTACACCTTC. Its translation is CSVAEPEGPSDYGYTF.

This clonotype was observed a handful of times. The chain couples TRBV7-3 to TRBJ2-1; D is ambiguous. V was trimmed by 8 bases and J by 11 bases, leaving 13 bases between them. CDR3 length: 11 residues. Germline assignment: CDR1 SGHTA and CDR2 FQGTGA. The CDR3 reads CASQMASQQFF. The CDR3 DNA is TGTGCCAGCCAGATGGCATCTCAGCAGTTCTTC. Variable domain in full (rest from reference TRBV7-3 and TRBJ2-1): GAGVSQTPSNKVTEKGKYVELRCDPISGHTALYWYRQSLGQGPEFLIYFQGTGAADDSGLPNDRFFAVRPEGSVSTLKIQRTERGDSAVYLCASQMASQQFFGPGTRLTVL.

This clonotype was picked up many times. The CDR3, as DNA: TGCGCCAGCAGCGGAGGAAGACATTCGAACACTGAAGCTTTCTTT. Protein: CASSGGRHSNTEAFF. This rearrangement joins TRBV5-1 to TRBJ1-1; unclear D gene. The CDR3 consists of 15 residues. Deletions cut 4 bases from V and 1 base from J, with 14 bases between. Per the germline V gene, CDR1 is SGHRS and CDR2 is YFSETQ.

The V gene is TRBV30, the J gene TRBJ1-5; D gene uncertain. Germline CDR1 reads GTSNPN; CDR2 reads SVGIG (reference sequence). The CDR3 has 11 residues. V lost 1 base to trimming and J lost 13 bases, with 11 bases between them. CDR3 region: CAWSAGTNQHF. CDR3 sequence (DNA): TGTGCCTGGAGTGCCGGTACAAATCAGCATTTT.

There are a few counts of this clonotype. The chain carries TRBV5-4 and TRBJ2-2; TRBD1 matches at 8 bases. CDR1 is SGHNT and CDR2 is YYREEE in the germline V gene (reference sequence). The CDR3 consists of 14 residues. J lost 7 bases, V lost 1 base, and 3 bases had no gene match. The CDR3 sequence: CASSLRQGFGELFF. Written as DNA, the CDR3 is TGTGCCAGCAGCTTGCGACAGGGGTTCGGGGAGCTGTTTTTT.

This clonotype was recorded at least ten times. The chain has TRBV3-1 and TRBJ1-2; D unclear. CDR1 is LGHDT and CDR2 is YNNKEL in the germline V gene (reference sequence). V lost 8 bases to trimming and J lost 7 bases, with 11 bases between them. The CDR3 length is 11 residues. The CDR3 DNA reads as TGTGCCAGCGGTCCTAATCGTGGCTACACCTTC. Protein product: CASGPNRGYTF.

This clonotype was detected a few times. The chain recombines TRBV5-1 with TRBJ1-6; TRBD1 is a possible D gene (5 bases). V lost 3 bases, J lost 7 bases, and 14 bases lay in between. This CDR3 contains 15 residues. From germline, CDR1 is SGHRS and CDR2 YFSETQ. In DNA, the CDR3 is TGCGCCAGCAGCTACACAGGTCCCTCAAATTCACCCCTCCACTTT. It translates to CASSYTGPSNSPLHF.

This CDR3 reads CASSYWTSGRGEQYF. The CDR3 nucleotides are TGTGCCAGCAGCTACTGGACTAGCGGGAGGGGCGAGCAGTACTTC. This sequence joins TRBV7-8 and TRBJ2-7, with TRBD2 matching over 15 bases. Unmatched junction bases numbered 4, after V lost 4 bases and J lost 6 bases. Germline V gene lookup returns CDR1 SGHVS and CDR2 FQNEAQ. This CDR3 has 15 residues.

V and J are TRBV4-1 and TRBJ2-7; tentatively, D is TRBD2 (5 bases). The germline CDR1 and CDR2 sequences are MGHRA and YSYEKL. CDR3 length: 14 residues. V was pared by 2 bases and J by 5 bases, with 13 bases between. The CDR3 loop is CASSQWALVHEQYF. The DNA of the CDR3 is TGCGCCAGCAGCCAATGGGCACTAGTTCACGAGCAGTACTTC.

This sequence joins TRBV24-1 and TRBJ2-1; the match to TRBD2 covers 9 bases. The V segment lost 3 bases and the J segment 5 bases; nucleotides outside the gene matches: 7. Looked up from germline, CDR1 is KGHDR and CDR2 is SFDVKD. This CDR3 spans 16 amino acids. CDR3: CATSDPLAGGNNEQFF. The CDR3 DNA reads TGTGCCACCAGTGATCCCTTGGCGGGAGGGAACAATGAGCAGTTCTTC.

The chain joins TRBV9 to TRBJ2-2; no firm D call. Germline values: CDR1 SGDLS, CDR2 YYNGEE. The CDR3 spans 15 residues. Trimming cost V 0 bases and J 1 base, with 7 bases left between them. The DNA of the CDR3 is TGTGCCAGCAGCGTAGGAACAGTGAACACCGGGGAGCTGTTTTTT. It specifies CASSVGTVNTGELFF.

This clonotype occurred a few times. This chain joins TRBV12-3 or TRBV12-4 and TRBJ2-1; a weak D match, TRBD1 (6 bases). The V end was cut by 3 bases, the J end by 9 bases, with 12 bases between. The CDR3 has 13 amino acids. CDR3 DNA: TGTGCCAGCAGTTTTATACAGGGTCTTGAGCAGTTCTTC. The encoded protein is CASSFIQGLEQFF.

This clonotype came up a few times. This chain joins TRBV7-2 and TRBJ1-5; D possibly corresponds to TRBD1 (6 bases). This CDR3 has 17 amino acids. Germline-derived CDR1 and CDR2 are SGHTA and FQGNSA. Trimming removed 2 bases at V and 5 bases at J, with 19 bases between. CDR3 amino acids: CASSLRGGRGIDQPQHF. DNA for the CDR3: TGTGCCAGCAGCTTACGCGGGGGCCGTGGGATAGATCAGCCCCAGCATTTT. The whole variable domain, filled in from reference TRBV7-2 and TRBJ1-5, reads GAGVSQSPSNKVTEKGKDVELRCDPISGHTALYWYRQSLGQGLEFLIYFQGNSAPDKSGLPSDRFSAERTGGSVSTLTIQRTQQEDSAVYLCASSLRGGRGIDQPQHFGDGTRLSIL.

At least ten counts were recorded for this clonotype. V is TRBV6-5 and J is TRBJ2-7, with D possibly matching TRBD2 (5 bases). Germline V gene lookup returns CDR1 MNHEY and CDR2 SVGAGI. This CDR3 spans 15 amino acids. V was shortened by 0 bases and J by 2 bases, with 11 bases between the two germline ends. CDR3 loop: CASSYSRGSAYEQYF. The CDR3 nucleotides are TGTGCCAGCAGTTACTCGAGAGGGAGCGCCTACGAGCAGTACTTC.

This clonotype has a count of ten or more. The genes are TRBV5-1 and TRBJ2-3; 9 nucleotides match TRBD2. The CDR3 loop spans 16 amino acids. J was trimmed by 4 bases and V by 4 bases; bases with no gene match: 10. Germline CDR1 and CDR2: SGHRS and YFSETQ. The CDR3 protein is CASSLTSGNGADTQYF. As DNA, the CDR3 is TGCGCCAGCAGCCTGACTAGCGGAAATGGGGCAGATACGCAGTATTTT.

The rearrangement links TRBV6-2 or TRBV6-3 to TRBJ1-1; D remains ambiguous. Per the germline V gene, CDR1 is MNHEY and CDR2 is SVGEGT. This CDR3 spans 13 amino acids. V was pared by 7 bases and J by 6 bases, with 15 bases between. The chain's CDR3 is CASTRGPTAEAFF. The CDR3 bases are TGTGCCAGCACCCGGGGTCCTACCGCTGAAGCTTTCTTT.